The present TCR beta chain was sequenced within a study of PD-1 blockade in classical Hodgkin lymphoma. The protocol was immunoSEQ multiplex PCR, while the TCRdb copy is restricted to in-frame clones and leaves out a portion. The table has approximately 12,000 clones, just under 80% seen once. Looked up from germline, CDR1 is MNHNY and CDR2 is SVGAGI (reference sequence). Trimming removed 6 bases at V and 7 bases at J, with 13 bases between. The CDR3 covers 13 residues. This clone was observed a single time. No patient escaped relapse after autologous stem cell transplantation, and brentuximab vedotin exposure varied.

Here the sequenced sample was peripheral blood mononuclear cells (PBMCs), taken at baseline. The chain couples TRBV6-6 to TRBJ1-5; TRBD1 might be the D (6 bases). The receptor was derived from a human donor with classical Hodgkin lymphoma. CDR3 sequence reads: CASSVGGPQPQHF. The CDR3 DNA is TGTGCCAGCAGCGTCGGGGGGCCCCAGCCCCAGCATTTT.